Shown below are 15 T cell receptor beta chains from a single sample sequenced in a study of cytomegalovirus exposure and HLA in healthy donors. PCR employed 60 Vbeta and 13 Jbeta primers. Clones were read by immunoSEQ multiplex PCR, and TCRdb kept only the in-frame ones, dropping some. The table includes about 150,000 clones, just under 80% detected once. What was sequenced was PBMCs. All receptors come from a woman in her forties or fifties in good health and CMV-seropositive.

The chain carries TRBV18 and TRBJ2-7; D unresolved. Germline CDR1 KGHSH, CDR2 LQKENI. V lost 2 bases and J 3 bases, leaving 5 bases between the germline ends. The CDR3 length is 12 residues. The CDR3 protein is CASSPNNYEQYF. CDR3 sequence (DNA): TGTGCCAGCTCACCAAATAACTACGAGCAGTACTTC. The full variable domain, in which reference TRBV18 and TRBJ2-7 provide the parts outside the CDR3, is NAGVMQNPRHLVRRRGQEARLRCSPMKGHSHVYWYRQLPEEGLKFMVYLQKENIIDESGMPKERFSAEFPKEGPSILRIQQVVRGDSAAYFCASSPNNYEQYFGPGTRLTVT.

The genes are TRBV7-3 and TRBJ2-1; D is possibly TRBD1 (6 bases). This CDR3 has 13 residues. In germline, CDR1 is SGHTA, CDR2 FQGTGA. The V gene lost 5 bases and the J gene lost 8 bases, with 13 bases spanning the gap. The CDR3 loop reads CASSTTGLDEQFF. CDR3 DNA sequence: TGTGCCAGCAGCACAACAGGGTTGGATGAGCAGTTCTTC.

Details on this clone: Mismatch with germline at one junction end may stem from a read error. V and J are TRBV2 and TRBJ2-1, with TRBD1 identical over 8 bases. This CDR3 region has 14 residues. CDR1 and CDR2 from the germline V gene are SNHLY and FYNNEI. As DNA, the CDR3 is TGTGCCTGCAGGACAGGGAACTCCTACAATGAGCAGTTCTTC. Encoded protein: CACRTGNSYNEQFF. The full variable domain, in which reference TRBV2 and TRBJ2-1 provide the parts outside the CDR3, is EPEVTQTPSHQVTQMGQEVILRCVPISNHLYFYWYRQILGQKVEFLVSFYNNEISEKSEIFDDQFSVERPDGSNFTLKIRSTKLEDSAMYFCACRTGNSYNEQFFGPGTRLTVL.

This clone has a handful of counts. V and J are TRBV7-2 and TRBJ1-2; the D gene is possibly TRBD1 (6 bases). The V end lost 7 bases, the J end lost 7 bases, and 22 bases lay between the germline ends. Germline V lookup: CDR1 SGHTA, CDR2 FQGNSA. CDR3 length equals 15 residues. CDR3 loop: CASTPGAGGFGGYTF. DNA of the CDR3: TGTGCCAGCACTCCAGGGGCGGGGGGGTTTGGTGGCTACACCTTC.

This rearrangement joins TRBV5-1 to TRBJ2-6, with D possibly TRBD2 on 5 matching bases. CDR1 SGHRS and CDR2 YFSETQ come from the germline V gene. The CDR3 covers 17 residues. V was clipped by 1 base and J by 0 bases, with 11 bases between them. In DNA form, the CDR3 reads TGCGCCAGCAGCTTGACGACGGGGAGCTCTGGGGCCAACGTCCTGACTTTC. It yields the protein CASSLTTGSSGANVLTF.

The chain couples TRBV15 to TRBJ2-3, with 7 bases aligning to TRBD1. CDR1 is LNHNV, CDR2 YYDKDF, per germline (reference sequence). This CDR3 contains 15 residues. V was clipped by 2 bases and J by 6 bases; unmatched bases: 8. CDR3: CATSRSTGAADTQYF. DNA of the CDR3: TGTGCCACCAGCAGATCTACAGGGGCTGCGGATACGCAGTATTTT.

V gene TRBV11-3 combines with J gene TRBJ1-1; D gene unclear. The length of the CDR3 is 17 residues. Trimming pared 4 bases from V and 0 bases from J, leaving 18 bases between. Germline CDR1 SGHNT, CDR2 YENEEA. CDR3 amino acids: CASSSRRVGSMNTEAFF. In nucleotides, the CDR3 is TGTGCCAGCAGCTCTAGGAGGGTAGGGTCTATGAACACTGAAGCTTTCTTT.

The rearrangement links TRBV5-1 to TRBJ1-2, with D perhaps matching TRBD1 (5 bases). V was pared by 3 bases and J by 8 bases, with 23 bases between. CDR3 length equals 16 residues. Germline V gene lookup returns CDR1 SGHRS and CDR2 YFSETQ. CDR3 protein: CASSSGDLTAGGGYTF. The DNA of the CDR3 is TGCGCCAGCAGCTCTGGGGACCTCACTGCCGGGGGAGGCTACACCTTC.

V is TRBV29-1 and J is TRBJ1-1, with no clear D. CDR3 length equals 12 residues. CDR1 is SQVTM, CDR2 ANQGSEA, per germline. V gave up 4 bases and J gave up 0 bases, with 6 bases separating them. CDR3 nucleotides: TGCAGCGTTGGAGTTTTGAACACTGAAGCTTTCTTT. Its protein is CSVGVLNTEAFF. The full variable domain, with the rest looked up from reference TRBV29-1 and TRBJ1-1, is SAVISQKPSRDICQRGTSLTIQCQVDSQVTMMFWYRQQPGQSLTLIATANQGSEATYESGFVIDKFPISRPNLTFSTLTVSNMSPEDSSIYLCSVGVLNTEAFFGQGTRLTVV.

The chain joins TRBV9 to TRBJ2-3, with 10 bases aligning to TRBD2. The trim removed 2 bases at V and 2 bases at J, leaving 5 bases unmatched. Germline loops: CDR1 SGDLS, CDR2 YYNGEE. This CDR3 spans 16 amino acids. The CDR3 DNA sequence: TGTGCCAGCAGCGTCACTAGCGGGGCCATCACAGATACGCAGTATTTT. It yields the protein CASSVTSGAITDTQYF.

The rearrangement uses TRBV30 and TRBJ1-2; D is undetermined. Trimming removed 1 base at V and 5 bases at J, with 8 bases between. Germline V gene lookup returns CDR1 GTSNPN and CDR2 SVGIG (reference sequence). This CDR3 comprises 12 residues. This CDR3 is CAWSEAGYGYTF. The CDR3 DNA is TGTGCCTGGAGTGAGGCGGGATATGGCTACACCTTC.

The chain combines TRBV5-1 with TRBJ2-2; D is unresolved. Trimming took 2 bases from V and 6 from J, leaving 8 bases between them. This CDR3 is 13 amino acids long. Germline lookup yields CDR1 SGHRS and CDR2 YFSETQ. CDR3 loop: CASSFGSAGELFF. The CDR3 bases are TGCGCCAGCAGCTTCGGGTCGGCCGGGGAGCTGTTTTTT.

With respect to this clone: At one end, the junction sequence differs from germline, possibly due to a read error. This specimen includes other DNA sequences encoding the same CDR3. The rearrangement links TRBV18 to TRBJ1-6, with 8 bases matching TRBD1. The CDR3 sequence is 15 residues long. Germline-derived CDR1 and CDR2 are KGHSH and LQKENI. The CDR3 here is CASSIRGLGDSPLHF. CDR3 sequence (DNA): TGTGCCAGCTCAATCAGGGGGCTAGGCGATTCACCCCTCCATTTT.

The chain couples TRBV18 to TRBJ2-1; 10 bases are shared with TRBD2. The CDR3 extends over 15 amino acids. V was clipped by 7 bases and J by 4 bases; unmatched bases: 7. The germline V gene encodes CDR1 KGHSH and CDR2 LQKENI. In DNA, the CDR3 is TGTGCCAGCTTCCCTAGCGGGAGAGGATACAATGAGCAGTTCTTC. Translated, it gives CASFPSGRGYNEQFF.

This chain links TRBV6-1 with TRBJ1-2, with D uncertain. V was shortened by 2 bases and J by 7 bases, with 5 bases between the two germline ends. Germline loops: CDR1 MNHNS, CDR2 SASEGT. CDR3 length: 11 amino acids. CDR3 region: CASSENTGYTF. DNA for the CDR3: TGTGCCAGCAGTGAAAACACTGGCTACACCTTC.